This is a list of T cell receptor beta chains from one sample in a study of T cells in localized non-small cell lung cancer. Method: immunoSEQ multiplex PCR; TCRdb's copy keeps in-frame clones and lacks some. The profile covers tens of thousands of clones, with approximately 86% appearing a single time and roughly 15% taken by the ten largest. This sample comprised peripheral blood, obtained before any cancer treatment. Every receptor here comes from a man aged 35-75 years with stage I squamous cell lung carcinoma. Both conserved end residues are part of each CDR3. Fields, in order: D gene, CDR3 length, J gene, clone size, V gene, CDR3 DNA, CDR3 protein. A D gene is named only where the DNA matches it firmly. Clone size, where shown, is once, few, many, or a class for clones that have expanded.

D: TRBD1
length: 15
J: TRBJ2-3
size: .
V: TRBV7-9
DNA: TGTGCCAGCAGCGCGGGACAGGTACTCACAGATACGCAGTATTTT
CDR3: CASSAGQVLTDTQYF

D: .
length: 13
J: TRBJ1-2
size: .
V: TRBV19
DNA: TGTGCCAGTAGGCCGACAGGCATCTATGGCTACACCTTC
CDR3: CASRPTGIYGYTF

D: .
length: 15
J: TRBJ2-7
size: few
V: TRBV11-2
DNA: TGTGCCAGCAGCTTGGGCAGAGTGGGTTGGGACGAGCAGTACTTC
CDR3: CASSLGRVGWDEQYF

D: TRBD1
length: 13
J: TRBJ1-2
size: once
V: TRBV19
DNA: TGTGCCAGTAGGTCAACAGGGGACTATGGCTACACCTTC
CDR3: CASRSTGDYGYTF

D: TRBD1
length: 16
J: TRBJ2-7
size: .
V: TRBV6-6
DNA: TGTGCCAGCAAGCAGGGGGGGACAGGGGTCCCCTACGAGCAGTACTTC
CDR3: CASKQGGTGVPYEQYF

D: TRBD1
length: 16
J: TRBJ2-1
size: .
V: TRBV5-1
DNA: TGCGCCAGCAGCTTGGGCGGACAGGGGGGAAAGTATGAGCAGTTCTTC
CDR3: CASSLGGQGGKYEQFF

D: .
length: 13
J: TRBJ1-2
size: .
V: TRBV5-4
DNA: TGCGCCAGCAGCCAAGACAGAAACTATGGCTACACCTTC
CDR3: CASSQDRNYGYTF

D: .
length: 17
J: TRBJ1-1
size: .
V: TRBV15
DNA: TGTGCCACCAGCCCCACTCCGACAGCGACTATGAACACTGAAGCTTTCTTT
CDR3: CATSPTPTATMNTEAFF

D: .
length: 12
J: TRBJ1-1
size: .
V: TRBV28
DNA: TGTGCCAGCAGTCTCCAGAACACTGAAGCTTTCTTT
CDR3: CASSLQNTEAFF

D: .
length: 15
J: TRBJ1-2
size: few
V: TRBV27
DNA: TGTGCCAGCAGTCCGAACGGTCAGGGCATGTATGGCTACACCTTC
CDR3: CASSPNGQGMYGYTF

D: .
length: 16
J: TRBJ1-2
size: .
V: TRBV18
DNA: TGTGCCAGCTCACCCACCCAAAGGGGATCTCTTGATGGCTACACCTTC
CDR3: CASSPTQRGSLDGYTF

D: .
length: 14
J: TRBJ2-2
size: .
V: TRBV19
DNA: TGTGCCAGTAACTATCAGGCGAACACCGGGGAGCTGTTTTTT
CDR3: CASNYQANTGELFF

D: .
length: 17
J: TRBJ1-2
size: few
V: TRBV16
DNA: TGTGCCAGCAGCCAATCCGGAGTTACCACGGGCCACTATGGCTACACCTTC
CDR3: CASSQSGVTTGHYGYTF

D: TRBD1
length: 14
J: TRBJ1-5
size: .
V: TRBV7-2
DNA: TGTGCCAGCACGGGACAGGGACGCAATCAGCCCCAGCATTTT
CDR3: CASTGQGRNQPQHF

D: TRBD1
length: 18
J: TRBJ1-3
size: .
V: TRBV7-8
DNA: TGTGCCAGCAGCCCGGGACAGGGGGCTCTTCGTTCTGGAAACACCATATATTTT
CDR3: CASSPGQGALRSGNTIYF

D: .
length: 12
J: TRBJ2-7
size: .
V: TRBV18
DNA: TGTGCCAGCTCACCAAAATGGGGAGAGCAGTACTTC
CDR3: CASSPKWGEQYF

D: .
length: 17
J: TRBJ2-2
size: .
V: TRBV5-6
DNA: TGTGCCAGCAGCTTTGGTCCTATAGGAGGGTACACCGGGGAGCTGTTTTTT
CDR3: CASSFGPIGGYTGELFF

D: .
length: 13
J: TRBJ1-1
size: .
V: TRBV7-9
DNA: TGTGCCAGCAGCCAGACCCTTATCAGTGAAGCTTTCTTT
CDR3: CASSQTLISEAFF

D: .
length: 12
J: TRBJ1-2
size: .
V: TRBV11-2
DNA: TGTGCCAGCAGCTTAGAGAACTATGGCTACACCTTC
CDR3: CASSLENYGYTF

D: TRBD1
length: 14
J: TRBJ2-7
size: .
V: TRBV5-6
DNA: TGTGCCAGCAGCATGGGACAGGTTGAGTACGAGCAGTACTTC
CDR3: CASSMGQVEYEQYF

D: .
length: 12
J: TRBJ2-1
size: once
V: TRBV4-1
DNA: TGCGCCAGCAGCCAACGCGACCATGAGCAGTTCTTC
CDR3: CASSQRDHEQFF

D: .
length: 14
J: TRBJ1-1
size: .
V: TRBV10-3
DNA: TGTGCCATCAGTGAGTCAACGGGGAACACTGAAGCTTTCTTT
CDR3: CAISESTGNTEAFF

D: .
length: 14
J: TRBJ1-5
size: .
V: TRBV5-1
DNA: TGCGCCAGCAGCTTGGGAGGGAGCAATCAGCCCCAGCATTTT
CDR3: CASSLGGSNQPQHF

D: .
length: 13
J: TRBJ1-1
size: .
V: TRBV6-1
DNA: TGTGCCAGCGCTGATCAAACAGACACTGAAGCTTTCTTT
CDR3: CASADQTDTEAFF

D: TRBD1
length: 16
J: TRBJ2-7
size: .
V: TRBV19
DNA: TGTGCCAGTAGATCATCCACAGGACAGGACTCCTACGAGCAGTACTTC
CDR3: CASRSSTGQDSYEQYF

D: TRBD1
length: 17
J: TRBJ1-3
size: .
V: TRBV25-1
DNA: TGTGCCAGCAGTGAATATTTTGGGACAGGGCCTGGAAACACCATATATTTT
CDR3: CASSEYFGTGPGNTIYF

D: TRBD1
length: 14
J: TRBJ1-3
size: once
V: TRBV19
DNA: TGTGCCAGTAGTTCCGGGACAGGGAGGAACACCATATATTTT
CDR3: CASSSGTGRNTIYF

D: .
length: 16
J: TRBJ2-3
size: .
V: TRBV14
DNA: TGTGCCAGCAGCCACTCTCGAGGGACGAGGAGGGATACGCAGTATTTT
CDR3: CASSHSRGTRRDTQYF

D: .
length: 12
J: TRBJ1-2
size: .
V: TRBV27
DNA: TGTGCCAGCAGTCCGGACAGAGGAGGCTACACCTTC
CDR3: CASSPDRGGYTF

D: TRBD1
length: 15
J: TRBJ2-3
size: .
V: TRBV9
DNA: TGTGCCAGCAGCCTACGCTGGACAGGGGGAGATACGCAGTATTTT
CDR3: CASSLRWTGGDTQYF

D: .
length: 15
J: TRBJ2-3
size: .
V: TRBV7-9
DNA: TGTGCCAGCAGCCCTGGGCGGGGTAGGGCAGATACGCAGTATTTT
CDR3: CASSPGRGRADTQYF

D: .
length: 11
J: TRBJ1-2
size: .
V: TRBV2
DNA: TGTGCCAGCAGATACGATGGTGGCTACACCTTC
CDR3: CASRYDGGYTF

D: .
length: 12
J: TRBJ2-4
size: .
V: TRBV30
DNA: TGTGCCTGGAGTGTAGCCAAAAACATTCAGTACTTC
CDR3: CAWSVAKNIQYF

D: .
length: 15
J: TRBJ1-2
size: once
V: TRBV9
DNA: TGTGCCAGCAGCGTCCAGGGGCTTACCCCCGAGCGCTACACCTTC
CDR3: CASSVQGLTPERYTF

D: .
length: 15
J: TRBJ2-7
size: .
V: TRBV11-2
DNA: TGTGCCAGCAGCCCCGGCGTGCTGGGTCCGTACGAGCAGTACTTC
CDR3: CASSPGVLGPYEQYF

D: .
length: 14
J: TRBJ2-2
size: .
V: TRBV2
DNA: TGTGCCAGCAGTGAAGTCGGACAGACCGGGGAGCTGTTTTTT
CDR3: CASSEVGQTGELFF

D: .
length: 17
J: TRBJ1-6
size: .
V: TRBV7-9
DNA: TGTGCCAGCAGCCCCCCGCGGACAGAGAATAATAATTCACCCCTCCACTTT
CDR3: CASSPPRTENNNSPLHF

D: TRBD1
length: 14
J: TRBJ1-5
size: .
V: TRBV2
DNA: TGTGCCAGCAGCGCGGGACAGGGTGGTCAGCCCCAGCATTTT
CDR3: CASSAGQGGQPQHF

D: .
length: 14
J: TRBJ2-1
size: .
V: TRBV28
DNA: TGTGCCAGATCTCGGTCTAGCGCTACCAATGAGCAGTTCTTC
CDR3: CARSRSSATNEQFF

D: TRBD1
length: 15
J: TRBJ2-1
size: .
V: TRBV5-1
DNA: TGCGCCAGCAGCTTGGAGGGACAGGGAAGGAATGAGCAGTTCTTC
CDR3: CASSLEGQGRNEQFF

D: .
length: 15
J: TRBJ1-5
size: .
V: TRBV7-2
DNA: TGTGCCAGCAGCTTAGCGTGGGTTTTCAATCAGCCCCAGCATTTT
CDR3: CASSLAWVFNQPQHF

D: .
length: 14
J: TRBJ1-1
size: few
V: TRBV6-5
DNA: TGTGCCAGCGGTCAGGGTCCCTCGAACACTGAAGCTTTCTTT
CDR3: CASGQGPSNTEAFF

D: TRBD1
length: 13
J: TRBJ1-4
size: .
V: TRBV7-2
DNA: TGTGCCAGCAGCCAGGGGACAGCCGAAAAACTGTTTTTT
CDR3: CASSQGTAEKLFF

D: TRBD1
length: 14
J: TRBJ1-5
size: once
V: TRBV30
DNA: TGTGCCTGGGCCCAGGGGGAGTTTTCGCAGCCCCAGCATTTT
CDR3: CAWAQGEFSQPQHF

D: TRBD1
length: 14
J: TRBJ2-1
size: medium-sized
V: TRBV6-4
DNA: TGTGCCAGCAGCGGGGACAGGGGCTACAATGAGCAGTTCTTC
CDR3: CASSGDRGYNEQFF

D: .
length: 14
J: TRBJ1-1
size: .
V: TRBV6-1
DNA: TGTGCCAGCACCCCGGGCGGGGTGAACACTGAAGCTTTCTTT
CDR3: CASTPGGVNTEAFF

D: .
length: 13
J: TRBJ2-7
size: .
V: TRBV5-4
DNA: TGTGCCAGCAGCTTTGGGCCTCGCTACGAGCAGTACTTC
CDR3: CASSFGPRYEQYF

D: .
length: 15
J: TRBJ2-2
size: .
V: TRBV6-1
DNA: TGTGCCAGCAGTGGAGCAGTCGGGGTGACCGGGGAGCTGTTTTTT
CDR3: CASSGAVGVTGELFF

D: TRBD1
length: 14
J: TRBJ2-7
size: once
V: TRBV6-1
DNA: TGTGCCAGCAAGACAGGGGGCGGATCCTACGAGCAGTACTTC
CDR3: CASKTGGGSYEQYF

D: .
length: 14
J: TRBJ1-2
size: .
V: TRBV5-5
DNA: TGTGCCAGCAGCTCGGACCGGGCCGTGGGTGGCTACACCTTC
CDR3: CASSSDRAVGGYTF

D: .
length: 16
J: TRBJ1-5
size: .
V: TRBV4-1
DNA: TGCGCCAGCAGTCAAGGGGGAGATAGTAGCAATCAGCCCCAGCATTTT
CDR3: CASSQGGDSSNQPQHF

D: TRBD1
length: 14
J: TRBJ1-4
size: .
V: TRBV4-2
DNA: TGTGCCAGCAGCCCCCGACAGGGGGGTGAAAAACTGTTTTTT
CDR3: CASSPRQGGEKLFF

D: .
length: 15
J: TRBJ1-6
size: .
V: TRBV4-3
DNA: TGCGCCAGCAGCCGAGAGAGGGAGGGAGGGTCACCCCTCCACTTT
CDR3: CASSREREGGSPLHF

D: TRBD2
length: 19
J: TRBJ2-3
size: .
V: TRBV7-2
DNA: TGTGCCAGCAGCCTTACCCTCGGAGGACTAGCGGGAATTAGAGATACGCAGTATTTT
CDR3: CASSLTLGGLAGIRDTQYF

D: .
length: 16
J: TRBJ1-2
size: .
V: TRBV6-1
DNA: TGTGCCAGCAGTGAAGGAGGCAGGGGCCGACCCTATGGCTACACCTTC
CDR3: CASSEGGRGRPYGYTF